In its sample, the clone carrying this TCR beta chain was seen many times. Preparation of the TCRbeta library used unique molecular identifiers. TCRdb independently ran MiXCR on the PCR reads; one entry per CDR3 protein. Of 190,000 or so distinct CDR3 sequences in the sample, roughly 7.5% were seen once. This sample is drawn from a study of T-cell reconstitution after alpha-beta-depleted transplantation in children. Germline V lookup: CDR1 SGHAT, CDR2 FQNNGV. V was shortened by 5 bases and J by 6 bases, with 14 bases between the two germline ends. The CDR3 totals 13 residues. The specimen comprised PBMCs from the stem cell graft donor, sampled from the stem cell graft. The TCR comes from a human donor who donated a stem cell graft to a child with Wiskott-Aldrich syndrome. The chain uses TRBV11-2 and TRBJ2-7; no definite D call. The CDR3 here is CASSQSQTGEQYF. The CDR3 DNA sequence: TGTGCCAGCAGCCAATCCCAGACGGGCGAGCAGTACTTC. The full variable domain, in which reference TRBV11-2 and TRBJ2-7 provide the parts outside the CDR3, is EAGVAQSPRYKIIEKRQSVAFWCNPISGHATLYWYQQILGQGPKLLIQFQNNGVVDDSQLPKDRFSAERLKGVDSTLKIQPAKLEDSAVYLCASSQSQTGEQYFGPGTRLTVT.